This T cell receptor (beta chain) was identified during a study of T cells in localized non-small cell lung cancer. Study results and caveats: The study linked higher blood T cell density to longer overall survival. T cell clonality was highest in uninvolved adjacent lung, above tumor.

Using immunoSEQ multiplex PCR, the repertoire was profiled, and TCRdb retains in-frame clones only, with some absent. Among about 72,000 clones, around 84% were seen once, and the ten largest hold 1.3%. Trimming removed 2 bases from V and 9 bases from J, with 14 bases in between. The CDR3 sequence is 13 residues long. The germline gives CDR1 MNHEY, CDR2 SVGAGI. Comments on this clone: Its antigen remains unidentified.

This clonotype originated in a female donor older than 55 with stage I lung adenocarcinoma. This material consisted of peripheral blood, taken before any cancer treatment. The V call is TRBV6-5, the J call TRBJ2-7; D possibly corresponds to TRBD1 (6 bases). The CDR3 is CASSYEDSVWQYF. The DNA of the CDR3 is TGTGCCAGCAGTTACGAGGACAGCGTCTGGCAGTACTTC.